A selection of T cell receptor beta chains follows, all from one sample in a study of spatial heterogeneity in lung cancer. In TCRdb, the 5' RACE reads were re-called with MiXCR into one record per CDR3 protein. The repertoire consists of 45,000 to 55,000 distinct CDR3 sequences, with less than 5.5% occurring once and the leading ten covering around 10%. Sequences were derived from PBMCs, sampled at surgery. These receptors were taken from a male donor with early-stage non-small cell lung cancer. Each CDR3 is given with its conserved first and last residue. Fields, in order: J gene, clone size, V gene, D gene, CDR3 protein, CDR3 DNA. The D gene is left open where the match is weak. Size values are once, few and many counts, or a class for expanded clones, and some rows have none.

>TRBJ2-7|many|TRBV2|NA
CASSTDSPKPYEQYF
TGTGCCAGCAGTACAGACTCTCCTAAGCCCTACGAGCAGTACTTC
>TRBJ1-5|many|TRBV6-2/TRBV6-3|NA
CASSPAGALQPQHF
TGTGCCAGCAGTCCTGCGGGGGCGCTTCAGCCCCAGCATTTT
>TRBJ2-6|many|TRBV2|NA
CASSKASGANVLTF
TGTGCCAGCAGTAAGGCCTCTGGGGCCAACGTCCTGACTTTC
>TRBJ2-5|many|TRBV12-5|TRBD1
CASGTGTGAPEETQYF
TGTGCTAGTGGAACCGGGACAGGGGCACCTGAAGAGACCCAGTACTTC
>TRBJ2-2|many|TRBV11-2|TRBD1
CASSPDRGRNTGELFF
TGTGCCAGCAGCCCCGACAGGGGGCGTAACACCGGGGAGCTGTTTTTT
>TRBJ1-5|many|TRBV7-2|NA
CASSLALTNQPQHF
TGTGCCAGCAGCTTAGCGTTAACGAATCAGCCCCAGCATTTT
>TRBJ2-3|many|TRBV11-2|TRBD1
CASSQRQGPTQYF
TGTGCCAGCAGTCAAAGACAGGGACCTACGCAGTATTTT
>TRBJ2-7|many|TRBV11-2|TRBD1
CASSLEGTGLYEQYF
TGTGCCAGCAGCTTAGAGGGGACAGGGCTATACGAGCAGTACTTC
>TRBJ1-3|many|TRBV5-6|NA
CASSRLTGNTIYF
TGTGCCAGCAGCCGACTGACTGGAAACACCATATATTTT
>TRBJ2-1|many|TRBV20-1|NA
CSAKALGGGPAYNEQFF
TGCAGTGCCAAAGCTTTAGGGGGAGGGCCAGCCTACAATGAGCAGTTCTTC
>TRBJ2-1|many|TRBV19|TRBD2
CASSMGLAGDEQFF
TGTGCCAGTAGTATGGGACTAGCGGGAGATGAGCAGTTCTTC
>TRBJ2-3|NA|TRBV4-3|NA
CASSLRLGKTQYF
TGCGCCAGCAGCCTCCGCCTGGGGAAAACGCAGTATTTT
>TRBJ1-5|many|TRBV7-6|NA
CASSLGRAPNQPQHF
TGTGCCAGCAGCTTAGGCCGGGCCCCCAATCAGCCCCAGCATTTT
>TRBJ1-2|many|TRBV28|TRBD1
CASDFRQGATGYTF
TGTGCCAGCGACTTCAGACAGGGGGCTACCGGCTACACCTTC
>TRBJ2-4|many|TRBV28|NA
CASSLFGAGVAKNIQYF
TGTGCCAGCAGTTTATTTGGGGCGGGTGTCGCCAAAAACATTCAGTACTTC
>TRBJ2-5|many|TRBV4-2|TRBD2
CASSQAGRDQETQYF
TGTGCCAGCAGCCAGGCCGGGAGGGATCAAGAGACCCAGTACTTC
>TRBJ1-6|many|TRBV7-9|NA
CASSLDTPLQFGANSPLHF
TGTGCCAGCAGCTTAGACACACCCCTCCAGTTTGGGGCTAATTCACCCCTCCACTTT
>TRBJ2-7|few|TRBV20-1|TRBD2
CSAAPGLAGGRTYEQYF
TGCAGTGCTGCCCCGGGACTAGCGGGAGGCCGAACCTACGAGCAGTACTTC
>TRBJ2-4|many|TRBV7-2|NA
CASGSAARDIQYF
TGTGCCAGCGGTTCGGCGGCTCGAGACATTCAGTACTTC
>TRBJ1-6|many|TRBV15|NA
CATSRDEGGSPLHF
TGTGCCACCAGCAGAGATGAGGGGGGATCACCCCTCCACTTT
>TRBJ1-6|NA|TRBV10-2|NA
CASSLQDSPLHF
TGCGCCAGCAGCCTACAGGACTCACCCCTCCACTTT
>TRBJ1-1|NA|TRBV19|NA
CASSIGMNTEAFF
TGTGCCAGTAGTATAGGGATGAACACTGAAGCTTTCTTT
>TRBJ2-3|many|TRBV12-3/TRBV12-4|NA
CASSAVAGDTQYF
TGTGCCAGCAGTGCCGTAGCCGGAGATACGCAGTATTTT
>TRBJ2-4|many|TRBV7-9|NA
CASSPSGPGIQYF
TGTGCCAGCAGCCCCTCGGGGCCCGGCATTCAGTACTTC